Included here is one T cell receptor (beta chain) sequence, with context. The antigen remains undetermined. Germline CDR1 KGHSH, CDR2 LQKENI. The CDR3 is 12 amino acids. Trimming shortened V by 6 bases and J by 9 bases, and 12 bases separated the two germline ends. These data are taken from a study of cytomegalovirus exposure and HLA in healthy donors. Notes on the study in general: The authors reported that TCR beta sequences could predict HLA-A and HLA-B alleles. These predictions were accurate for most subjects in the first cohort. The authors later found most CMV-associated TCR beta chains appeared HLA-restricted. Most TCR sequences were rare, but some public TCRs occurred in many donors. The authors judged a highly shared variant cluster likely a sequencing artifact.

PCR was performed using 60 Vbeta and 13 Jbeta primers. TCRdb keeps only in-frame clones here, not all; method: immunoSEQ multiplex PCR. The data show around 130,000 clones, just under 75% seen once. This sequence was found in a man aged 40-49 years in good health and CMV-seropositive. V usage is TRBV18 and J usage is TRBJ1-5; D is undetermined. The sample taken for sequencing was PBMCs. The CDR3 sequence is CASSPTGGPQHF. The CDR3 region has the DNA TGTGCCAGCTCCCCAACTGGCGGGCCCCAGCATTTT. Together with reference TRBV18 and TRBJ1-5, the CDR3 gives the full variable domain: NAGVMQNPRHLVRRRGQEARLRCSPMKGHSHVYWYRQLPEEGLKFMVYLQKENIIDESGMPKERFSAEFPKEGPSILRIQQVVRGDSAAYFCASSPTGGPQHFGDGTRLSIL.